This is a list of T cell receptor beta chains from one sample in a study of shared clonotypes between healthy human individuals. Only in-frame clones appear in the TCRdb table, and some are missing; sequencing was by immunoSEQ multiplex PCR. This table has 2.3 million or so clones, just over 90% appearing once. Sequenced: naive CD4+ T cells from PBMCs. These receptors were taken from a man aged 18 to 29 in good health. Some clones in this sample may be carry-over from other donors' samples. Each CDR3 is given with its conserved first and last residue. The listing skips clone size in some rows; elsewhere it reads once, few, many or a size class.

clone_size | j_call | v_call | cdr3_aa
NA | TRBJ2-7 | TRBV2 | CASGEQGAGEQYF
NA | TRBJ2-2 | TRBV16 | CASSPGNLASIGELFF
NA | TRBJ2-3 | TRBV7-6 | CASSLVAGGGADTQYF
NA | TRBJ1-1 | TRBV2 | CASRRDRGNTEAFF
NA | TRBJ1-5 | TRBV2 | CASSDPYQPQHF
NA | TRBJ2-1 | TRBV5-1 | CASSLDSGTAFYNEQFF
once | TRBJ1-4 | TRBV6-6 | CASRGRESNEKLFF
NA | TRBJ2-3 | TRBV7-3 | CASSSTGQKGDTQYF
once | TRBJ2-1 | TRBV19 | CASGFGTGVGEQFF
NA | TRBJ2-1 | TRBV28 | CASSLAPAGTYGQFF
NA | TRBJ2-5 | TRBV7-3 | CASSSGVQETQYF
NA | TRBJ2-4 | TRBV21-1 | CASSVDHLGRAKNIQYF
NA | TRBJ2-1 | TRBV4-1 | CASSQVWVGEQFF
NA | TRBJ2-2 | TRBV5-1 | CASSLMAGGLTGELFF
NA | TRBJ2-7 | TRBV11-2 | CASRAKRSSYEQYF
NA | TRBJ2-7 | TRBV6-1 | CASSDGTSGRGYEQYF
NA | TRBJ2-2 | TRBV11-2 | CASSTLPGLAGVYTGELFF
NA | TRBJ2-1 | TRBV2 | CASSESRAGSNEQFF
NA | TRBJ2-1 | TRBV4-2 | CASSQDLGVPFF
NA | TRBJ1-2 | TRBV19 | CASSIPDFRYGYTF
NA | TRBJ2-5 | TRBV15 | CATSRDREGGDGDQETQYF
NA | TRBJ2-2 | TRBV5-1 | CASSLTSTGELFF
NA | TRBJ2-2 | TRBV5-4 | CASSPKAGELFF
NA | TRBJ1-1 | TRBV6-6 | CASSYSRGGDWAFF
NA | TRBJ2-1 | TRBV2 | CASSEYPSGKDNEQFF
NA | TRBJ1-5 | TRBV7-9 | CASSHSDRFGNQPQHF
NA | TRBJ2-1 | TRBV6-1 | CASKGLSYNEQFF
NA | TRBJ1-4 | TRBV6-5 | CASSYRGNEKLFF
NA | TRBJ1-3 | TRBV29-1 | CSVEERVGNTIYF
NA | TRBJ2-5 | TRBV12-1 | CASSLTQEEALETQYF
NA | TRBJ1-6 | TRBV6-1 | CASNTGPLSPLHF